This entry concerns a single T cell receptor beta chain. This sample is drawn from a study of blood T cell repertoires in COVID-19. Trimming took 5 bases from V and 12 from J; bases not matched to a gene: 5. Per the germline V gene, CDR1 is ENHRY and CDR2 is SYGVKD. This CDR3 is built from 12 residues. Only in-frame clones appear in the TCRdb table, and some are missing; sequencing was by immunoSEQ multiplex PCR. The table has about 160,000 clones, roughly 89% seen once. The clonotype originates from a woman aged 65 to 85 with COVID-19, enrolled during active disease. Sequenced material: peripheral blood. The rearrangement links TRBV10-3 to TRBJ1-1, with 11 nucleotides matching TRBD1. The DNA of the CDR3 is TGTGCCATCAGTCGGGACAGGGGGGGGACTTTCTTT. This gives the protein CAISRDRGGTFF.